Listed here are 15 T cell receptor beta chains from one sample, sequenced in a study of early T cells in non-severe SARS-CoV-2 infection. TCRdb called the 5' RACE reads again in MiXCR, with one record for every CDR3 protein. The sample has under 25,000 distinct CDR3 sequences, roughly 4.5% seen once. The sequenced sample was whole blood. The receptors here all came from an adult who was a healthcare worker with PCR-confirmed SARS-CoV-2 infection or an uninfected control (not recorded which).

This clonotype came up a few times. This chain links TRBV29-1 with TRBJ2-5, with TRBD1 as a possible D gene (6 bases). The CDR3 covers 12 residues. The germline V gene encodes CDR1 SQVTM and CDR2 ANQGSEA. V lost 6 bases and J 5 bases, leaving 13 bases between the germline ends. The CDR3 DNA follows: TGCAGCGTAGATACAGGGCTCGAGACCCAGTACTTC. Translated, it gives CSVDTGLETQYF.

There are many counts of this clonotype. This chain joins TRBV6-2 or TRBV6-3 and TRBJ2-7; D call uncertain. Germline V gene lookup returns CDR1 MNHEY and CDR2 SVGEGT. The CDR3 covers 15 residues. The ends were cut back, 2 bases at V and 6 bases at J, with 17 bases in the middle. CDR3 loop: CASSYGALGIFEQYF. DNA of the CDR3: TGTGCCAGCAGTTACGGAGCTTTAGGGATTTTCGAGCAGTACTTC.

The chain uses TRBV7-2 and TRBJ1-2; 9 positions agree with TRBD1. V shed 4 bases, J shed 4 bases, and the junction held 4 bases outside the gene matches. This CDR3 spans 14 amino acids. Germline-derived CDR1 and CDR2 are SGHTA and FQGNSA. CDR3 DNA sequence: TGTGCCAGCAGCTCGGACAGGGGTGGCTATGGCTACACCTTC. It translates to CASSSDRGGYGYTF.

This clonotype was detected ten times or more. The chain joins TRBV19 to TRBJ1-1; TRBD1 agrees at 7 bases. CDR3 length: 12 amino acids. Losses at the gene ends were 4 bases for V and 10 bases for J; bases not matched to a gene: 6. From germline, CDR1 is LNHDA and CDR2 SQIVND (reference sequence). CDR3 amino acids: CASSSGQERAFF. The CDR3 DNA sequence: TGTGCCAGTAGTAGTGGACAGGAAAGAGCTTTCTTT.

This clonotype was recorded at least ten times. The chain combines TRBV6-1 with TRBJ2-2, with D possibly being TRBD1 or TRBD2 (6 bases each). Per the germline V gene, CDR1 is MNHNS and CDR2 is SASEGT. CDR3 size: 15 residues. Trimming left V 1 base short and J 6 bases short, with 12 bases between. The chain's CDR3 is CASSEGGTMAGELFF. CDR3 in DNA: TGTGCCAGCAGTGAAGGCGGGACAATGGCCGGGGAGCTGTTTTTT.

This clonotype came up many times. The rearrangement uses TRBV7-3 and TRBJ1-6; the D gene is possibly TRBD1 (6 bases). The V and J ends lost 6 bases and 4 bases respectively, with 10 bases between them. The CDR3 consists of 14 residues. The germline V gene has CDR1 SGHTA and CDR2 FQGTGA. The CDR3 nucleotides read TGTGCCAGCAGTTCCGGACAGTATAATTCACCCCTCCACTTT. This gives the protein CASSSGQYNSPLHF. Together with reference TRBV7-3 and TRBJ1-6, the CDR3 gives the full variable domain: GAGVSQTPSNKVTEKGKYVELRCDPISGHTALYWYRQSLGQGPEFLIYFQGTGAADDSGLPNDRFFAVRPEGSVSTLKIQRTERGDSAVYLCASSSGQYNSPLHFGNGTRLTVT.

The table lists this clonotype with many counts. The V call is TRBV20-1, the J call TRBJ2-3; 9 nucleotides match TRBD2. CDR1 and CDR2 from the germline V gene are DFQATT and SNEGSKA (reference sequence). The CDR3 has 15 residues. The trim removed 0 bases at V and 1 base at J, leaving 2 bases unmatched. This CDR3 is CSARDSGGGTDTQYF. The CDR3 DNA is TGCAGTGCTAGAGATAGCGGGGGCGGCACAGATACGCAGTATTTT.

The CDR3 sequence is CASSSDSYNEQFF. The CDR3 DNA sequence: TGTGCCAGCAGCTCGGACTCCTACAATGAGCAGTTCTTC. The chain combines TRBV5-6 with TRBJ2-1, with D hard to call. The CDR3 loop spans 13 amino acids. Germline CDR1 SGHDT, CDR2 YYEEEE. Trimming removed 3 bases at V and 0 bases at J, with 4 bases between.

The sample holds a few counts of this clonotype. This chain uses TRBV25-1 with TRBJ2-7; no definite D call. Germline CDR1 reads MGHDK; CDR2 reads SYGVNS. The V end was cut by 3 bases, the J end by 0 bases, with 12 bases between. This CDR3 region has 15 residues. CDR3 sequence reads: CASSDPRLASYEQYF. DNA of the CDR3: TGTGCCAGCAGTGACCCTCGCTTGGCCTCCTACGAGCAGTACTTC.

The rearrangement joins TRBV10-3 to TRBJ1-4, with D tentatively TRBD1 (6 bases). Germline-derived CDR1 and CDR2 are ENHRY and SYGVKD. V was trimmed by 6 bases and J by 8 bases, leaving 7 bases between them. The CDR3 consists of 11 residues. CDR3 DNA sequence: TGTGCCATCAGCCAGGGGGAAAAACTGTTTTTT. This sequence encodes CAISQGEKLFF.

This clonotype was detected ten times or more. The V call is TRBV7-2, the J call TRBJ2-6; D call uncertain. In germline, CDR1 is SGHTA, CDR2 FQGNSA. The CDR3 is 13 residues long. The V gene lost 11 bases and the J gene lost 0 bases, with 8 bases spanning the gap. The CDR3 region has the DNA TGTGCCGGAACGGGCTCTGGGGCCAACGTCCTGACTTTC. Its protein product is CAGTGSGANVLTF.

This clonotype was recorded many times. The chain combines TRBV7-2 with TRBJ2-5, with TRBD2 matching 7 bases. The CDR3 consists of 15 residues. V shed 5 bases, J shed 7 bases, and the junction held 13 bases outside the gene matches. Per germline, CDR1 SGHTA and CDR2 FQGNSA. CDR3 nucleotides: TGTGCCAGCAGCCAAAGCCAAGCGGGGCGGATGACCCAGTACTTC. Residues: CASSQSQAGRMTQYF.

This clonotype was counted many times. The V call is TRBV7-9, the J call TRBJ1-1; D perhaps matches TRBD1 (5 bases). Trimming shortened V by 5 bases and J by 6 bases, and 16 bases separated the two germline ends. The germline gives CDR1 SEHNR, CDR2 FQNEAQ (reference sequence). The CDR3 loop spans 14 amino acids. DNA for the CDR3: TGTGCCAGCAGCGAAGACAGTGGCGTCGCTGAAGCTTTCTTT. Its translation: CASSEDSGVAEAFF.

Only a few counts were recorded for this clonotype. The chain uses TRBV9 and TRBJ2-3, with D tentatively TRBD2 (5 bases). In germline, CDR1 is SGDLS, CDR2 YYNGEE. The CDR3 loop spans 16 amino acids. The V and J ends lost 0 bases and 3 bases respectively, with 14 bases between them. CDR3 sequence: CASSVAFGMETDTQYF. For the CDR3, the DNA is TGTGCCAGCAGCGTAGCTTTCGGGATGGAGACAGATACGCAGTATTTT.

The CDR3 protein is CASSSQMNTEAFF. CDR3 in DNA: TGCGCCAGCAGCTCTCAAATGAACACTGAAGCTTTCTTT. The chain employs TRBV4-3 and TRBJ1-1; D is unresolved. Germline loops: CDR1 LGHNA, CDR2 YSLEER. This CDR3 region has 13 residues. V shed 5 bases and J shed 0 bases, with 7 bases lying between them.